The rows below give T cell receptor beta chains drawn from one sample of a study of PD-L1 blockade in urothelial cancer. TCRdb's table, derived via immunoSEQ multiplex PCR, lists solely in-frame clones and lacks some. The sample has around 19,000 clones, about 91% seen once. Sequencing was performed on PBMCs, taken around atezolizumab (anti-PD-L1) treatment. These receptor sequences come from a man in his fifties or sixties with urothelial cancer. The CDR3 runs from the conserved cysteine through the conserved F or W. D genes are given only for firm matches. Clone size is shown for a subset of rows, as once, few, many or a class of expanded clone.

TRBD1	TRBV10-3	.	TRBJ1-1	TGTGCCATCAGTGACCCCGGGACAGGGAACACTGAAGCTTTCTTT	CAISDPGTGNTEAFF
TRBD2	TRBV5-4	.	TRBJ2-7	TGTGCCAGCACCGAGGGACTAGCGGGCTACGAGCAGTACTTC	CASTEGLAGYEQYF
TRBD1	TRBV4-2	.	TRBJ1-2	TGTGCCAGCAGCCAAGGGGAGACAGGGGTCTATGGCTACACCTTC	CASSQGETGVYGYTF
TRBD1	TRBV29-1	.	TRBJ2-2	TGCAGCGTTGGGGACAGAACGAACACCGGGGAGCTGTTTTTT	CSVGDRTNTGELFF
.	TRBV5-8	.	TRBJ2-5	TGTGCCAGCAGACCCCGGGGGACTCAAGAGACCCAGTACTTC	CASRPRGTQETQYF
.	TRBV6-5	.	TRBJ2-1	TGTGCCAGCAGTTACTCGGGGCAGATCTCCTACAATGAGCAGTTCTTC	CASSYSGQISYNEQFF
TRBD1	TRBV5-8	once	TRBJ1-2	TGTGCCAGCAGACAGGGGGCGTATGGCTACACCTTC	CASRQGAYGYTF
TRBD1	TRBV4-2	.	TRBJ2-7	TGTGCCAGCAGCACGGGACAGGGGGATTACGAGCAGTACTTC	CASSTGQGDYEQYF
TRBD2	TRBV11-2	.	TRBJ2-2	TGTGCCAGCAGCCTCTTTCGGGGAGCGGGAGACGGGGAGCTGTTTTTT	CASSLFRGAGDGELFF
TRBD1	TRBV10-3	.	TRBJ2-7	TGTGCCACCCGCGTCGACAGGGATCGGTACGAGCAGTACTTC	CATRVDRDRYEQYF
.	TRBV18	.	TRBJ1-3	TGTGCCAGCTCATCCTTCCGGGACACCGGAAACACCATATATTTT	CASSSFRDTGNTIYF
TRBD1	TRBV25-1	.	TRBJ1-1	TGTGCCAGCAGTGGTTGGGCCGGGACAGGGCTCACTGAAGCTTTCTTT	CASSGWAGTGLTEAFF
.	TRBV5-6	.	TRBJ1-5	TGTGCCAGCAGCTTGATGACAGCCAATCAGCCCCAGCATTTT	CASSLMTANQPQHF
.	TRBV5-6	once	TRBJ2-5	TGTGCCAGCAGCTTTGGGCAGCCTAACCAAGAGACCCAGTACTTC	CASSFGQPNQETQYF
.	TRBV10-1	.	TRBJ2-1	TGCGCCAGCAGTTATGACAGCTCCTACAATGAGCAGTTCTTC	CASSYDSSYNEQFF
TRBD2	TRBV2	once	TRBJ2-1	TGTGCCAGCAGACTAGCGGGGGGTACGGGGAATGAGCAGTTCTTC	CASRLAGGTGNEQFF
.	TRBV7-3	.	TRBJ1-6	TGTGCCAGCAGCTTAGGGGGCGCTGGGGATTCACCCCTCCACTTT	CASSLGGAGDSPLHF
.	TRBV6-4	.	TRBJ2-2	TGTGCCACCTCCGACAGGTTCTTAGACACCGGGGAGCTGTTTTTT	CATSDRFLDTGELFF
TRBD1	TRBV19	.	TRBJ2-5	TGTGCCAGCTGGGACAGGGGGCGGGGGGAGACCCAGTACTTC	CASWDRGRGETQYF
TRBD2	TRBV9	.	TRBJ2-3	TGTGCCAGCAGCTCACGCCGGGTAGCGGGAAGGACAGATACGCAGTATTTT	CASSSRRVAGRTDTQYF
TRBD2	TRBV7-9	.	TRBJ2-1	TGTGCCAGCAGGCTAGCGGGGTACAATGAGCAGTTCTTC	CASRLAGYNEQFF
.	TRBV5-6	.	TRBJ1-2	TGTGCCAGCAGCTTGGGCAGGGGAGACGGCTACACCTTC	CASSLGRGDGYTF
TRBD2	TRBV18	.	TRBJ2-7	TGTGCCAGCTCACTTTCCGGGACTAGCGGGGGGGCCTCCTACGAGCAGTACTTC	CASSLSGTSGGASYEQYF
.	TRBV7-2	.	TRBJ2-7	TGTGCCAGCAGCTGGGGACTGCGCTCCTACGAGCAGTACTTC	CASSWGLRSYEQYF
.	TRBV21-1	.	TRBJ2-7	TGTGCCAGCAGCACTACTGACAGAGTCTCCTACGAGCAGTACTTC	CASSTTDRVSYEQYF
TRBD1	TRBV27	.	TRBJ2-7	TGTGCCAGCAGTGCTAGGACAGGGTACTACGAGCAGTACTTC	CASSARTGYYEQYF
.	TRBV5-8	.	TRBJ2-3	TGTGCCAGCAGCTTGGTTTTAGGGGTCCGCACAGATACGCAGTATTTT	CASSLVLGVRTDTQYF